The 26 T cell receptor beta chains in this list originate from one sample, sequenced in a study of blood T cell repertoires in COVID-19. The method was immunoSEQ multiplex PCR; TCRdb's version includes in-frame clones alone and lacks a portion of them. The sample holds 45,000 to 50,000 clones, more than 80% seen once. The sequenced sample was peripheral blood. Source of these receptors: a man older than 75 in a cohort sampled during active COVID-19.

The chain has TRBV25-1 and TRBJ2-7; 8 nucleotides line up with TRBD2. Germline CDR1 reads MGHDK; CDR2 reads SYGVNS. The CDR3 is made up of 14 amino acids. J lost 6 bases, V lost 4 bases, and 8 bases had no gene match. The CDR3 sequence: CASSVGGRSSEQYF. DNA for the CDR3: TGTGCCAGCAGTGTAGGCGGGAGGTCCAGCGAGCAGTACTTC.

The chain combines TRBV19 with TRBJ1-3, with TRBD1 matching 8 bases. This CDR3 contains 14 residues. With 7 bases clipped from V and 4 bases from J, the junction kept 6 bases outside the gene matches. CDR1 is LNHDA and CDR2 is SQIVND in the germline V gene (reference sequence). This chain's CDR3 is CASTPTGAGNTIYF. The CDR3, as DNA: TGTGCCAGTACTCCGACAGGGGCCGGAAACACCATATATTTT.

V usage is TRBV5-1 and J usage is TRBJ1-6, with a tentative D call TRBD1 (5 bases). Germline values: CDR1 SGHRS, CDR2 YFSETQ. The V and J ends lost 5 bases and 1 base respectively, with 13 bases between them. The CDR3 is 16 residues long. DNA for the CDR3: TGCGCCAGCAGGAGGGACGGGGGGTCCTATAATTCACCCCTCCACTTT. Amino acid sequence: CASRRDGGSYNSPLHF.

The gene calls are TRBV28 and TRBJ2-2; 13 bases are shared with TRBD2. Germline loops: CDR1 MDHEN, CDR2 SYDVKM. V trimming: 7 bases; J trimming: 0 bases; junction bases outside the gene matches: 11. This CDR3 has 19 amino acids. CDR3 coding DNA: TGTGCCAGCATCCCGGGACTAGCGGGACCTCCCGCGAACACCGGGGAGCTGTTTTTT. Its translation: CASIPGLAGPPANTGELFF.

The sample holds a few counts of this clone. The chain is built from TRBV2 and TRBJ2-5; 13 nucleotides line up with TRBD2. CDR3 length: 16 residues. CDR1 is SNHLY, CDR2 FYNNEI, per germline. Germline trimming cut 1 base from V and 4 bases from J; bases unmatched to any gene: 3. CDR3 loop: CASSEGTSGGGETQYF. Here the CDR3 DNA reads TGTGCCAGCAGTGAAGGGACTAGCGGGGGTGGAGAGACCCAGTACTTC.

This rearrangement joins TRBV19 to TRBJ1-5; maybe TRBD1 (5 bases). The CDR3 totals 12 residues. Germline CDR1 reads LNHDA; CDR2 reads SQIVND (reference sequence). Trimming left V 7 bases short and J 7 bases short, with 11 bases between. CDR3 residues: CASNQGLQPQHF. CDR3 DNA sequence: TGTGCCAGTAACCAGGGTTTACAGCCCCAGCATTTT.

The chain joins TRBV18 to TRBJ2-3; TRBD2 agrees at 10 bases. V lost 3 bases to trimming and J lost 2 bases; unmatched junction nucleotides: 11. Per germline, CDR1 KGHSH and CDR2 LQKENI. The CDR3 totals 18 residues. The CDR3 region is CASSPVRTSGYSTDTQYF. The CDR3 coding sequence is TGTGCCAGCTCACCGGTTCGGACTAGCGGATACTCCACAGATACGCAGTATTTT.

The chain uses TRBV2 and TRBJ1-5; D gene uncertain. The germline V gene encodes CDR1 SNHLY and CDR2 FYNNEI. The CDR3 totals 13 residues. The V end lost 2 bases, the J end lost 5 bases, and 7 bases lay between the germline ends. In nucleotides, the CDR3 is TGTGCCAGCAGTGAATGGGGAGATCAGCCCCAGCATTTT. Its translation: CASSEWGDQPQHF.

This chain links TRBV4-1 with TRBJ2-2; 9 nucleotides match TRBD2. Trimming cost V 0 bases and J 7 bases; bases outside gene matches: 6. The CDR3 loop spans 16 amino acids. Per germline, CDR1 MGHRA and CDR2 YSYEKL. The CDR3 DNA is TGCGCCAGCAGCCAAGATGGCGGGGGGGCAGTCGGGGAGCTGTTTTTT. The encoded protein is CASSQDGGGAVGELFF.

V gene TRBV7-2 combines with J gene TRBJ2-7, with 11 positions matching TRBD1. V dropped 5 bases and J dropped 3; count of bases not matched to a gene: 6. The CDR3 contains 15 residues. Germline CDR1 SGHTA, CDR2 FQGNSA. CDR3 sequence (DNA): TGTGCCAGCAGCCGTACCGGGACAGGGGGCTACGAGCAGTACTTC. Protein sequence: CASSRTGTGGYEQYF.

This clone has a handful of counts. V usage is TRBV5-1 and J usage is TRBJ1-1; no definite D call. The CDR3 is 14 residues long. Germline V gene data show CDR1 as SGHRS and CDR2 as YFSETQ. V lost 4 bases, J lost 3 bases, and 13 bases lay in between. The CDR3 spells CASSLTGRDTEAFF. The CDR3 DNA sequence: TGCGCCAGCAGCCTGACCGGGCGGGACACTGAAGCTTTCTTT.

This clone has only a few counts. The chain links TRBV4-3 to TRBJ2-2, with D tentatively TRBD2 (6 bases). Trimming shortened V by 5 bases and J by 4 bases, and 17 bases separated the two germline ends. This CDR3 is built from 16 residues. The V gene's germline CDR1 is LGHNA and CDR2 YSLEER. In nucleotides, the CDR3 is TGCGCCAGCAGCGGGGGGTCGAGTGGGTTCACCGGGGAGCTGTTTTTT. Its translation: CASSGGSSGFTGELFF.

This clone was seen only a few times. This rearrangement joins TRBV28 to TRBJ1-3, with 8 bases fitting TRBD1. This CDR3 has 15 residues. Trimming at V came to 6 bases and at J to 3 bases, leaving 7 bases not matched to a gene. Per germline, CDR1 MDHEN and CDR2 SYDVKM. CDR3 nucleotides: TGTGCCAGCAGGCCGACAGGGGAAGGTGGAAACACCATATATTTT. Its translation is CASRPTGEGGNTIYF. Together with reference TRBV28 and TRBJ1-3, the CDR3 gives the full variable domain: DVKVTQSSRYLVKRTGEKVFLECVQDMDHENMFWYRQDPGLGLRLIYFSYDVKMKEKGDIPEGYSVSREKKERFSLILESASTNQTSMYLCASRPTGEGGNTIYFGEGSWLTVV.

The chain links TRBV15 to TRBJ1-1; D remains unclear. The germline V gene has CDR1 LNHNV and CDR2 YYDKDF (reference sequence). Deletions cut 3 bases from V and 4 bases from J, with 12 bases between. The CDR3 consists of 14 residues. The CDR3 protein is CATSRGGEGTEAFF. CDR3 nucleotides: TGTGCCACCAGCAGGGGTGGAGAGGGCACTGAAGCTTTCTTT.

V gene TRBV6-5 combines with J gene TRBJ2-1, with D possibly being TRBD1 (5 bases). This CDR3 contains 15 residues. Trimming left V 2 bases short and J 1 base short, with 9 bases between. Germline assignment: CDR1 MNHEY and CDR2 SVGAGI. The CDR3 bases are TGTGCCAGCAGTTACCGGTCAGGGTCCTACAATGAGCAGTTCTTC. The encoded protein is CASSYRSGSYNEQFF.

J is TRBJ1-3 and V is TRBV9; unclear D gene. The V gene's germline CDR1 is SGDLS and CDR2 YYNGEE. Trimming stripped 0 bases from V and 2 bases from J, with 6 bases between. CDR3 size: 14 residues. The CDR3: CASSVASPGNTIYF. The CDR3 nucleotides are TGTGCCAGCAGCGTAGCCTCCCCTGGAAACACCATATATTTT. The variable domain in full, completed from reference TRBV9 and TRBJ1-3, reads DSGVTQTPKHLITATGQRVTLRCSPRSGDLSVYWYQQSLDQGLQFLIQYYNGEERAKGNILERFSAQQFPDLHSELNLSSLELGDSALYFCASSVASPGNTIYFGEGSWLTVV.

This chain joins TRBV7-8 and TRBJ2-3; 11 bases are a match to TRBD2. With V trimmed by 1 base and J by 1 base, 16 bases remained unmatched. The CDR3 is 21 residues long. In germline, CDR1 is SGHVS, CDR2 FQNEAQ. The CDR3 nucleotides are TGTGCCAGCAGCTTAGGGGGGATGGTGATAGCGGGAGGGAGGGGCACAGATACGCAGTATTTT. This gives the protein CASSLGGMVIAGGRGTDTQYF.

This clone was seen a few times. The chain is built from TRBV29-1 and TRBJ2-1; D ambiguous. The CDR3 totals 14 residues. Trimming removed 4 bases from V and 0 bases from J, with 10 bases in between. Germline CDR1 and CDR2: SQVTM and ANQGSEA. The CDR3 nucleotides read TGCAGCGTTGTGGGCCAGAGCTCCTACAATGAGCAGTTCTTC. This encodes CSVVGQSSYNEQFF.

The chain carries TRBV9 and TRBJ2-7, with D tentatively TRBD2 (5 bases). The CDR3 runs 15 residues. Germline CDR1 reads SGDLS; CDR2 reads YYNGEE. Trimming shortened V by 0 bases and J by 2 bases, and 12 bases separated the two germline ends. The DNA for the CDR3 is TGTGCCAGCAGCGTAGCTGGAGCGGCCCCCTACGAGCAGTACTTC. The encoded protein is CASSVAGAAPYEQYF.

V and J are TRBV28 and TRBJ2-4, with D maybe TRBD1 (6 bases). The V end lost 2 bases, the J end lost 5 bases, and 7 bases lay between the germline ends. There are 13 residues in the CDR3. Germline V gene data show CDR1 as MDHEN and CDR2 as SYDVKM. DNA for the CDR3: TGTGCCAGCAGTTTAGGGGGCGAAAACATTCAGTACTTC. It yields the protein CASSLGGENIQYF.

The chain is built from TRBV11-2 and TRBJ2-1; TRBD1 is a possible D gene (6 bases). The germline V and J ends were trimmed by 0 bases and 7 bases, with 13 bases remaining between them. CDR1 is SGHAT and CDR2 is FQNNGV in the germline V gene. The length of the CDR3 is 15 residues. The chain's CDR3 is CASSLDRGMRNEQFF. The CDR3 DNA follows: TGTGCCAGCAGCTTAGACAGGGGCATGAGGAATGAGCAGTTCTTC.

To note about this clone: Its ends do not fully match the called genes, so a read error is possible. The rearrangement uses TRBV10-3 and TRBJ2-1, with TRBD2 matching 8 bases. CDR1 ENHRY and CDR2 SYGVKD come from the germline V gene. CDR3 length equals 15 residues. CDR3 coding DNA: TGTGCCATAAGTGGTGGGACTAGGGACTACAATGAGCAGTTCTTC. Its protein product is CAISGGTRDYNEQFF.

This rearrangement joins TRBV19 to TRBJ1-1; the match to TRBD1 covers 9 bases. The germline gives CDR1 LNHDA, CDR2 SQIVND (reference sequence). Losses at the gene ends were 6 bases for V and 9 bases for J; bases not matched to a gene: 8. The CDR3 spans 13 residues. CDR3 loop: CASSHRDRVKAFF. CDR3 coding DNA: TGTGCCAGTAGCCACCGGGACAGGGTTAAAGCTTTCTTT.

J is TRBJ1-2 and V is TRBV24-1; D not resolved. The CDR3 spans 14 residues. Germline assignment: CDR1 KGHDR and CDR2 SFDVKD. The V and J ends lost 0 bases and 2 bases respectively, with 6 bases between them. The DNA for the CDR3 is TGTGCCACCAGTGATTTGGAGAGGAACTATGGCTACACCTTC. This translates into CATSDLERNYGYTF.

This chain connects TRBV5-1 to TRBJ2-7; 7 nucleotides match TRBD1. After removal of 1 base from V and 1 base from J, the junction contained 14 bases not matched to a gene. The CDR3 spans 18 residues. Germline lookup yields CDR1 SGHRS and CDR2 YFSETQ. CDR3 DNA: TGCGCCAGCAGCTTGCGGGCAGGGGGTACCGTGAAGTCCTACGAGCAGTACTTC. Translation gives CASSLRAGGTVKSYEQYF.

The V gene is TRBV12-3 or TRBV12-4, the J gene TRBJ1-1; the D is unclear. The CDR3 is 11 amino acids. V lost 6 bases and J lost 3, with 5 bases in between. DNA for the CDR3: TGTGCCAGCAGCACTTACACTGAAGCTTTCTTT. It encodes CASSTYTEAFF.